This T cell receptor beta chain is drawn from a study of cytomegalovirus exposure and HLA in healthy donors. The repertoire was sequenced with immunoSEQ multiplex PCR; TCRdb's copy has only in-frame clones and lacks some. The table includes about 56,000 clones, more than 80% detected once. V was clipped by 4 bases and J by 7 bases, with 18 bases between them. Per germline, CDR1 SGHRS and CDR2 YFSETQ. This CDR3 is 15 amino acids long. As concerns this clone: Its antigen is still unknown.

Whole-study results and caveats: The tendency of first-cohort TCR clusters to co-occur in the approximately 120 validation repertoires was identified by a subsequent analysis. Cytomegalovirus-associated TCR beta chains were listed, numbering roughly 150.

This sequence was found in a man in his late teens or twenties in good health and CMV-seronegative. The chain combines TRBV5-1 with TRBJ2-1, with D possibly matching TRBD2 (6 bases). Material: PBMCs. CDR3 DNA: TGCGCCAGCAGCCCATCTAGCGAGGTGGGGAATGAGCAGTTCTTC. It codes for CASSPSSEVGNEQFF.